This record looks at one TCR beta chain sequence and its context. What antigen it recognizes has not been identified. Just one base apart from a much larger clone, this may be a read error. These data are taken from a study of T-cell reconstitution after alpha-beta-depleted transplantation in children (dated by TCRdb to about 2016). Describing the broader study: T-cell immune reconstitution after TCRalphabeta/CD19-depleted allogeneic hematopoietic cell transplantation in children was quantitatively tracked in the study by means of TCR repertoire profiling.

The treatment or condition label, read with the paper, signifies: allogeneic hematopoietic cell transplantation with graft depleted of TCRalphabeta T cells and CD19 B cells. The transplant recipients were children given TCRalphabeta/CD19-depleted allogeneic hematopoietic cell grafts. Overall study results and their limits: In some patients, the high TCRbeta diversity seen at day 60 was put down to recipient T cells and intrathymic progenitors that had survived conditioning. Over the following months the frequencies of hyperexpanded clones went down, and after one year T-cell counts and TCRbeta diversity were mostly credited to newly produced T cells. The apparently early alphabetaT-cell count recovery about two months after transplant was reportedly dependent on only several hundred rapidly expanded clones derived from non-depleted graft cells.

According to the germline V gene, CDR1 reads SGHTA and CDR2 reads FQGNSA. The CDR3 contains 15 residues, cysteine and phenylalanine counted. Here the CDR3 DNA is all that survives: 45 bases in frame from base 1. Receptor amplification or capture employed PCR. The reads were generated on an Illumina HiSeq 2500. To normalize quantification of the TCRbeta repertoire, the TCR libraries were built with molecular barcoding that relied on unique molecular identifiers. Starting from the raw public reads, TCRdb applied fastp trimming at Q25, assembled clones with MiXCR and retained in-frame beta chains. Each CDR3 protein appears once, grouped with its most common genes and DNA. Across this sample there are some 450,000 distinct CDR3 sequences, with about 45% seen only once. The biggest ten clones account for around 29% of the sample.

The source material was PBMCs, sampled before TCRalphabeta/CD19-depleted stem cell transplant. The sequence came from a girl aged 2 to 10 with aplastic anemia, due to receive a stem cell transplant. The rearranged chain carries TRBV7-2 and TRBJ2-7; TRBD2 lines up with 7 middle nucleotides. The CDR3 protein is CASSLALTSNYEQHF. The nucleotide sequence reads TGTGCCAGCAGCTTAGCTTTGACTAGCAATTACGAGCAGCACTTC.